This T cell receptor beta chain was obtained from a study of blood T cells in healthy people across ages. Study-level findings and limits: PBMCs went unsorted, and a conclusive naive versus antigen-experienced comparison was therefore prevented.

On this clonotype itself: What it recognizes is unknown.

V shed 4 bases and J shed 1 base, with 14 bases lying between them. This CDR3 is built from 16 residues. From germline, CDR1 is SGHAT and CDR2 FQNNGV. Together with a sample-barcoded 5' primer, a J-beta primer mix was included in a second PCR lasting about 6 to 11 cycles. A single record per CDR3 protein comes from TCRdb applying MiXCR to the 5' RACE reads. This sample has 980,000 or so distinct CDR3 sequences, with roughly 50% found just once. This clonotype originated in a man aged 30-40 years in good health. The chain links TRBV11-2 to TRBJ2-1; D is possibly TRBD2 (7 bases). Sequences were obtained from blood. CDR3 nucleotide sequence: TGTGCCAGCAGCTCCCCGGGGAGGGGGTCCTACAATGAGCAGTTCTTC. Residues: CASSSPGRGSYNEQFF.